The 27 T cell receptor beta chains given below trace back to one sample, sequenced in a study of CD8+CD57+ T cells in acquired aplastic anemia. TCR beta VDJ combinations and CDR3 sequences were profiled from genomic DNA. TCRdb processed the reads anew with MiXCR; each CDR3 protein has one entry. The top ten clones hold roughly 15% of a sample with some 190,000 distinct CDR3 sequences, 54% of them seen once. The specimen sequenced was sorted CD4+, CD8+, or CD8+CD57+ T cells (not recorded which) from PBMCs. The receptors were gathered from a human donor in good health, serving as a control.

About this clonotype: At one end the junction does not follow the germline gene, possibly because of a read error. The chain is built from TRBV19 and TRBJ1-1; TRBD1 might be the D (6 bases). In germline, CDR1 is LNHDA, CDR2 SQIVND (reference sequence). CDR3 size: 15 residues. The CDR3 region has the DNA TGCGCCAGTAGTTGGGGGGGGACATTGAACACTGGAGCTTTCTTT. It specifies CASSWGGTLNTGAFF.

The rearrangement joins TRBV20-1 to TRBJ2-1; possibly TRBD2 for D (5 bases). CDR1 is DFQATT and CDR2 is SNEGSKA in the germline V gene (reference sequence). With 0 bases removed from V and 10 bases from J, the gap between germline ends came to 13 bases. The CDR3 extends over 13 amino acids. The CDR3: CSAREWRTSEQFF. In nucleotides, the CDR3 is TGCAGTGCTAGAGAGTGGCGGACTTCAGAGCAGTTCTTC.

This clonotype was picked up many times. The CDR3 region has the DNA TGTGCCAGTAGTATGCGGACCAGCTCCTACAATGAGCAGTTCTTC. It translates to CASSMRTSSYNEQFF. V and J are TRBV19 and TRBJ2-1; D gene ambiguous. Germline lookup yields CDR1 LNHDA and CDR2 SQIVND (reference sequence). CDR3 length: 15 amino acids. Trimming took off 3 bases at V and 0 bases at J, with 9 bases between the two ends.

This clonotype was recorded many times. In DNA form, the CDR3 reads TGTGCCAGCAGTTCCACAGGGCTAAACACTGAAGCTTTCTTT. As protein: CASSSTGLNTEAFF. The chain carries TRBV6-2 or TRBV6-3 and TRBJ1-1; D possibly corresponds to TRBD1 (6 bases). Germline assignment: CDR1 MNHEY and CDR2 SVGEGT. This CDR3 is built from 14 residues. Trimming left V 4 bases short and J 2 bases short, with 11 bases between.

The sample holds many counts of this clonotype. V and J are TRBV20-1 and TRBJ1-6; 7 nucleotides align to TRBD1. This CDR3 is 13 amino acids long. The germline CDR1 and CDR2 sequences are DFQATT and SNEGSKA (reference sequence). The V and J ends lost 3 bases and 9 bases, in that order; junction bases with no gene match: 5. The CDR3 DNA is TGCAGTGCTAGGGACAGGCCATCTTCACCCCTCCACTTT. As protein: CSARDRPSSPLHF.

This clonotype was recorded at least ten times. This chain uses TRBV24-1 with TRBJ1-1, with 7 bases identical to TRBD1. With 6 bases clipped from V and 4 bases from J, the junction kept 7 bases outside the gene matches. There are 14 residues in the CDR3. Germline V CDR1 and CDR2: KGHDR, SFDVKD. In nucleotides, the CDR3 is TGTGCCACCAGTTTAGGGGGCCTGGGCACTGAAGCTTTCTTT. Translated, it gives CATSLGGLGTEAFF.

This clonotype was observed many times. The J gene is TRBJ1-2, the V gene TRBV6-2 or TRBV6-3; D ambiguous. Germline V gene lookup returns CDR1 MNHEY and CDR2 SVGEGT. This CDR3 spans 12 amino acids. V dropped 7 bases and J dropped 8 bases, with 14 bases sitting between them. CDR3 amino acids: CASTFSGVGYTF. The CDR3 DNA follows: TGTGCCAGCACCTTTTCCGGGGTAGGCTACACCTTC.

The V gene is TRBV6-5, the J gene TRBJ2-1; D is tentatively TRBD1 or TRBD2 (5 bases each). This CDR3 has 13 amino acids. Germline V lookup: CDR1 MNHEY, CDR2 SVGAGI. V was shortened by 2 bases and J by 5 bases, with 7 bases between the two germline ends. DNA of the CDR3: TGTGCCAGCAGTTACAGGGACCACAATGAGCAGTTCTTC. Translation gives CASSYRDHNEQFF.

CDR3 in amino acids: CASSIGMANEQFF. The CDR3 DNA reads TGTGCCAGTAGTATCGGAATGGCCAATGAGCAGTTCTTC. The J gene is TRBJ2-1, the V gene TRBV19; no clear D. This CDR3 contains 13 residues. V was clipped by 3 bases and J by 6 bases, with 9 bases between them. Per germline, CDR1 LNHDA and CDR2 SQIVND (reference sequence).

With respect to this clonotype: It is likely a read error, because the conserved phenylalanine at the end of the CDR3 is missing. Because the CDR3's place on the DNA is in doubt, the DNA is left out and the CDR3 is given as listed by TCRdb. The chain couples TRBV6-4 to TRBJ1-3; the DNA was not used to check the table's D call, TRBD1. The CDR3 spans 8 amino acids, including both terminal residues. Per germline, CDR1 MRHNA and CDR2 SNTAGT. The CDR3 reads CASSETGP.

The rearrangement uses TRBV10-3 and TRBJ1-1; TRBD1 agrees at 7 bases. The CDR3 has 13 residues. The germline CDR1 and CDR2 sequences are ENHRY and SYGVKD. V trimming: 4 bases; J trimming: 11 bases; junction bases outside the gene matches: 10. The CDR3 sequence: CAISGKGGGEAFF. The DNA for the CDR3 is TGTGCCATCAGTGGGAAAGGGGGCGGGGAGGCTTTCTTT.

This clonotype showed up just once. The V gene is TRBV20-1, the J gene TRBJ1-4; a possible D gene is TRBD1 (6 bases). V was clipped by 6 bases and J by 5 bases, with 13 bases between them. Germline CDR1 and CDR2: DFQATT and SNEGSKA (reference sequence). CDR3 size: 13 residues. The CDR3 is CSAGGQGNEKLFF. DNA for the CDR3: TGCAGTGCCGGGGGGCAGGGAAATGAAAAACTGTTTTTT.

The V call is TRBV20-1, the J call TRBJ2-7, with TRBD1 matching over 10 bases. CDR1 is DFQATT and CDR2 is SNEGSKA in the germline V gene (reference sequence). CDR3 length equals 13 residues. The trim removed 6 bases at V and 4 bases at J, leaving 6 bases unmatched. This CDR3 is CSAETGGNYEQYF. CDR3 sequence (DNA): TGCAGTGCCGAGACAGGGGGCAATTACGAGCAGTACTTC.

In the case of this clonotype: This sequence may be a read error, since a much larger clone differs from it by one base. CDR3 protein: CASRLGQGRMNTEAFF. Written as DNA, the CDR3 is TGCGCCAGCAGACTCGGACAGGGTCGAATGAACACTGAAGCTTTCTTT. The chain recombines TRBV4-1 with TRBJ1-1; 8 positions agree with TRBD1. This CDR3 comprises 16 residues. In germline, CDR1 is MGHRA, CDR2 YSYEKL. V shed 6 bases and J 0 bases; nucleotides not matched to a gene: 9.

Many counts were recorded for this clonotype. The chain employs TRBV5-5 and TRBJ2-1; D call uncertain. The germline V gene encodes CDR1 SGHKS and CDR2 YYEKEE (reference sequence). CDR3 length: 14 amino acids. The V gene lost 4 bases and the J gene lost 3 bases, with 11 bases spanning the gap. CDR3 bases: TGTGCCAGCAGCGGTGTTAAGGGCTACAATGAGCAGTTCTTC. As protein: CASSGVKGYNEQFF.

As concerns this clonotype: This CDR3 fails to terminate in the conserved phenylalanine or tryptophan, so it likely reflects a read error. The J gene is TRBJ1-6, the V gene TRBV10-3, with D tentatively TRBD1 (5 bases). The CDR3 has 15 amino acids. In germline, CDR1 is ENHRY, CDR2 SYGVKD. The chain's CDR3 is CATSPGVSGDSPLHL. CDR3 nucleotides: TGTGCCACCAGTCCCGGGGTATCGGGGGATTCACCCCTCCACCTT.

The CDR3 DNA reads as TGTGCCAGCAGCAGACAGGGGGGGTGGAATCAGCCCCAGCATTTT. Protein sequence: CASSRQGGWNQPQHF. This chain connects TRBV7-2 to TRBJ1-5; 9 positions match TRBD1. Per germline, CDR1 SGHTA and CDR2 FQGNSA. Trimming at V came to 5 bases and at J to 4 bases, leaving 6 bases not matched to a gene. This CDR3 is built from 15 residues.

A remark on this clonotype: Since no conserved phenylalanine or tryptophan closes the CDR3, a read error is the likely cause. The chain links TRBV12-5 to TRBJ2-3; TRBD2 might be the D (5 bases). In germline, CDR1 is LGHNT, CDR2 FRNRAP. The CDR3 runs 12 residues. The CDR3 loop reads CASILVGDEQYS. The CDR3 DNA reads TGTGCCAGCATTTTAGTCGGGGATGAGCAGTATTCT.

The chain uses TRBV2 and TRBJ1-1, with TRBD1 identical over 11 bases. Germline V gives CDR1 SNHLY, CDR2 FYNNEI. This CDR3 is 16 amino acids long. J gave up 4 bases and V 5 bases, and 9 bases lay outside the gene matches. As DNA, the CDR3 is TGTGCCAGCAGTTTAGCCGGGACAGGGGGGAGCACTGAAGCTTTCTTT. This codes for CASSLAGTGGSTEAFF.

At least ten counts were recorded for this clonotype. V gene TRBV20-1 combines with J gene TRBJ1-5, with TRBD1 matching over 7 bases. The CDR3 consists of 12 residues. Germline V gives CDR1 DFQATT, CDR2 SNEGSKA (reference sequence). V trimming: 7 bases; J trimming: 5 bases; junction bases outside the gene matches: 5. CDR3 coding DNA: TGCAGTGTCGGGACAGTCTATCAGCCCCAGCATTTT. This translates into CSVGTVYQPQHF.

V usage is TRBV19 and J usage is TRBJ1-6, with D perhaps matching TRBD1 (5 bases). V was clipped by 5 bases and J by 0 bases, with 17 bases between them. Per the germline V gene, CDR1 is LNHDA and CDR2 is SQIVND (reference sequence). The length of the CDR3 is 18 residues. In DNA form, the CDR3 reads TGTGCCAGTAGTCCGGGGGGTGCACAGAGCTCCTATAATTCACCCCTCCACTTT. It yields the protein CASSPGGAQSSYNSPLHF.

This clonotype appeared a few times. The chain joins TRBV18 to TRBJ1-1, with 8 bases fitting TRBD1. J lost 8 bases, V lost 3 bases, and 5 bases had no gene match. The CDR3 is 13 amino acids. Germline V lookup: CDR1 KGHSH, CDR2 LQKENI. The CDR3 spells CASSPTGDREAFF. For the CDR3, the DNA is TGTGCCAGCTCACCGACAGGGGATCGGGAAGCTTTCTTT.

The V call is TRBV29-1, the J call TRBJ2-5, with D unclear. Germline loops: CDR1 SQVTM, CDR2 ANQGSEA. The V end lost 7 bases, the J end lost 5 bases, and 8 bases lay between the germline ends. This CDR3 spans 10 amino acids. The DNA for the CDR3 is TGCAGCGCCATGGACGAGACCCAGTACTTC. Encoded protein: CSAMDETQYF. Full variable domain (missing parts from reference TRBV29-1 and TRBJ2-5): SAVISQKPSRDICQRGTSLTIQCQVDSQVTMMFWYRQQPGQSLTLIATANQGSEATYESGFVIDKFPISRPNLTFSTLTVSNMSPEDSSIYLCSAMDETQYFGPGTRLLVL.

The CDR3 DNA reads TGCAGTGCTAGAGGGGCGGTTTCTAGCACAGATACGCAGTATTTT. Protein sequence: CSARGAVSSTDTQYF. This chain connects TRBV20-1 to TRBJ2-3, with D unresolved. CDR1 is DFQATT, CDR2 SNEGSKA, per germline (reference sequence). There are 15 residues in the CDR3. Trimming pared 1 base from V and 0 bases from J, leaving 11 bases between.

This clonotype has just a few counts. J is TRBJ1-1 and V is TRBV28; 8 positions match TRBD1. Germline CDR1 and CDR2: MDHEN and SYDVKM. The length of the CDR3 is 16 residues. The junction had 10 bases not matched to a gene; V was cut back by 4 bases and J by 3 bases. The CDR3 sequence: CASSSPGQGGDTEAFF. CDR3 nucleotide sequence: TGTGCCAGCAGTTCCCCAGGACAGGGAGGCGACACTGAAGCTTTCTTT.

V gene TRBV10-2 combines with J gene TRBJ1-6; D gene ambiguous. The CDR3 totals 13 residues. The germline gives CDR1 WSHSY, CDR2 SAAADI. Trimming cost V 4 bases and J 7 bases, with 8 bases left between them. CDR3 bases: TGCGCCAGCAGTGCAGAGCCCAATTCACCCCTCCACTTT. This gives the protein CASSAEPNSPLHF.

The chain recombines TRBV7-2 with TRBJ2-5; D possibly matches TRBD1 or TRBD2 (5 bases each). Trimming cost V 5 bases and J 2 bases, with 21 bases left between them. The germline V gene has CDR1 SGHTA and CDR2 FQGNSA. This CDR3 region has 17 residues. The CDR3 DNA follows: TGTGCCAGCAGCCAACCAAAGCGGAGAGGGGTACAAGAGACCCAGTACTTC. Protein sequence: CASSQPKRRGVQETQYF.